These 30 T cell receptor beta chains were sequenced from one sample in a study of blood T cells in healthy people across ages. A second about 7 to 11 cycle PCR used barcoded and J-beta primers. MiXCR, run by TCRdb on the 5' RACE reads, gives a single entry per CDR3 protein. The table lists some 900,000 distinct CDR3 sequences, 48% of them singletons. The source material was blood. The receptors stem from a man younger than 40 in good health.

The DNA for the CDR3 is TGTGCCAGCAGTCCAGGACAGCGCTATAATTCACCCCTCCACTTT. Encoded protein: CASSPGQRYNSPLHF. V and J are TRBV12-3 or TRBV12-4 and TRBJ1-6; weak D call: TRBD1 (6 bases). Between the trimmed V and J ends, which lost 5 bases and 3 bases, there was a span of 11 bases. This CDR3 contains 15 residues.

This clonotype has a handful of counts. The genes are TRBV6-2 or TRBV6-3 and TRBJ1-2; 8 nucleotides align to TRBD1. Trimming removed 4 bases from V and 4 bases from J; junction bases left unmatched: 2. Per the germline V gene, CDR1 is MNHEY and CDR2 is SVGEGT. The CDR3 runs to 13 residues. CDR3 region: CASSFDRGYGYTF. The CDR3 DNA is TGTGCCAGCAGTTTCGACAGGGGCTATGGCTACACCTTC.

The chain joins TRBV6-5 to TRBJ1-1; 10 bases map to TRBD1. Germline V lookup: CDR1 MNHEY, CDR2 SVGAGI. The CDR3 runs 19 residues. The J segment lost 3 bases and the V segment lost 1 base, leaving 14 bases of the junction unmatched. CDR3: CASSYYAAKGQGWYTEAFF. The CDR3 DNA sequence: TGTGCCAGCAGTTACTACGCCGCAAAGGGACAGGGGTGGTACACTGAAGCTTTCTTT.

CDR3 DNA sequence: TGTGCCAGCAGCAAAGAAGAACGTGGGACTGAAGCTTTCTTT. Translated: CASSKEERGTEAFF. The chain recombines TRBV21-1 with TRBJ1-1. TRBV21-1 is tagged as a pseudogene. This CDR3 comprises 14 residues.

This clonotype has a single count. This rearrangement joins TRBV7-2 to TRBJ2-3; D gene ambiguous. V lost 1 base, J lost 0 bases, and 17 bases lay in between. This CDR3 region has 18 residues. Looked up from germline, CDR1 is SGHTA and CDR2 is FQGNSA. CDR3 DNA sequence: TGTGCCAGCAGCTTAGGCTACCGTTATAATGCTAGCACAGATACGCAGTATTTT. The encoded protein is CASSLGYRYNASTDTQYF.

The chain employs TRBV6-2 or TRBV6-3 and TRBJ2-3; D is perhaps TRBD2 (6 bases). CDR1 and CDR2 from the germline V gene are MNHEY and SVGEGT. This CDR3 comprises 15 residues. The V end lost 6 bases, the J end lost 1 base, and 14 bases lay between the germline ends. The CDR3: CASRTYGGGTDTQYF. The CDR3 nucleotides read TGTGCCAGCAGGACCTATGGCGGGGGCACAGATACGCAGTATTTT.

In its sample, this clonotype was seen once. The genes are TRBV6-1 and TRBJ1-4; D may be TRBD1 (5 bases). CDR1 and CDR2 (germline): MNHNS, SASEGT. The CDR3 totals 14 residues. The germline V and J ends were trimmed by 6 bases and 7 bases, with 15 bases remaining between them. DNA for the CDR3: TGTGCCAGCAGAGGGACGGACGGCCTTGAAAAACTGTTTTTT. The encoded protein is CASRGTDGLEKLFF.

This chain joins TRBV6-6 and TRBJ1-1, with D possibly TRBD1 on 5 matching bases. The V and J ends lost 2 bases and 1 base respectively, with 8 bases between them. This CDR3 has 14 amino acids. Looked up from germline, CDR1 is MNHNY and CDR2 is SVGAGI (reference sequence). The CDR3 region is CASSYGGGNTEAFF. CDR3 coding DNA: TGTGCCAGCAGTTACGGCGGGGGGAACACTGAAGCTTTCTTT.

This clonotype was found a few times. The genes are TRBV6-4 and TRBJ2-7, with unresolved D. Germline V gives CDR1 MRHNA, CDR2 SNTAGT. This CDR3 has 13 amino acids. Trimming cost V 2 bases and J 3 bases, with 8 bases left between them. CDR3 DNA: TGTGCCAGCAGTGACAAGGGTTGCTACGAGCAGTACTTC. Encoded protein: CASSDKGCYEQYF.

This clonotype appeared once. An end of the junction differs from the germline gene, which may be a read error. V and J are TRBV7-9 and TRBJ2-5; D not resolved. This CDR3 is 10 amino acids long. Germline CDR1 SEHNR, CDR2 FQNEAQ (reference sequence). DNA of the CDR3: TGTGCCAGCAGCTTAAAGGAACTGTTCTTC. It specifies CASSLKELFF.

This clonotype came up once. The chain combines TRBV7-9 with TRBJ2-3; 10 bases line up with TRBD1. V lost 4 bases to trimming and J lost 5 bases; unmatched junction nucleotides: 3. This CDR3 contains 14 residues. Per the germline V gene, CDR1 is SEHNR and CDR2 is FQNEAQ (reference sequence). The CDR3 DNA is TGTGCCAGCAGCTCAGGGACAGGGGAAGATACGCAGTATTTT. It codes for CASSSGTGEDTQYF.

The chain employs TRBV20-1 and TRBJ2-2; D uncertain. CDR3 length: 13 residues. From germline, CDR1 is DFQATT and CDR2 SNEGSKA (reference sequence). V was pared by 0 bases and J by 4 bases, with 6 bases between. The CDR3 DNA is TGCAGTGCTAGAGAGATTTCCACCGGGGAGCTGTTTTTT. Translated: CSAREISTGELFF.

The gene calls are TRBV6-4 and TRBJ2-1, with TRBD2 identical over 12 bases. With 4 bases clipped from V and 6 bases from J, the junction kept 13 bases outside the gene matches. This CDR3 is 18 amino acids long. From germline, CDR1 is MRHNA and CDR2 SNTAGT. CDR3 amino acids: CASSVGGTSGSRVNEQFF. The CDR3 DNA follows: TGTGCCAGCAGTGTGGGGGGGACTAGCGGGTCTCGCGTCAATGAGCAGTTCTTC.

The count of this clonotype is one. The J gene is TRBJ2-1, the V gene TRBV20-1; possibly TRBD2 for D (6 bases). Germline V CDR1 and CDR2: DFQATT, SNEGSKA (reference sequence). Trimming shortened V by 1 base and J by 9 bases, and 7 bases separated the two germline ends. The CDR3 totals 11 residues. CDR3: CSARVGGEQFF. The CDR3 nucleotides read TGCAGTGCTAGAGTGGGGGGTGAGCAGTTCTTC.

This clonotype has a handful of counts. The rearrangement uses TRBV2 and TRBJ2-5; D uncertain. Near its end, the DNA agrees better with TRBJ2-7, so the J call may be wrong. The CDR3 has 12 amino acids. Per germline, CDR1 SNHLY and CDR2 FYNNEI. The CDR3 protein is CASNRGTHEQYF. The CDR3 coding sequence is TGTGCCAGCAACCGCGGTACCCACGAGCAGTACTTC.

For the CDR3, the DNA is TGCGCCAGCAGCCGGGACAGGGCTAGCACAGATACGCAGTATTTT. Protein sequence: CASSRDRASTDTQYF. The V and J genes are TRBV4-3 and TRBJ2-3; 9 bases are shared with TRBD1. The J segment lost 0 bases and the V segment lost 4 bases, leaving 2 bases of the junction unmatched. The germline gives CDR1 LGHNA, CDR2 YSLEER. This CDR3 contains 15 residues.

CDR3: CASSLYAWGYGYTF. CDR3 nucleotide sequence: TGTGCCAGCAGCTTGTATGCGTGGGGCTATGGCTACACCTTC. The rearrangement joins TRBV7-9 to TRBJ1-2; D unclear. The germline V and J ends were trimmed by 3 bases and 4 bases, with 12 bases remaining between them. Germline V gene sequence: CDR1 SEHNR, CDR2 FQNEAQ (reference sequence). The CDR3 runs to 14 residues.

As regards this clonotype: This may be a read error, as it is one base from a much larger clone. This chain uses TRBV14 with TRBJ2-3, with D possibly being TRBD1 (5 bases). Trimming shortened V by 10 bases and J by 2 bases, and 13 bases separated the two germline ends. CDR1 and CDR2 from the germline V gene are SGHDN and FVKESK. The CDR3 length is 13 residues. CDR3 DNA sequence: TGTGCCATCAGACAGACTGCCACAGATACGCAGTATTTT. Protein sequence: CAIRQTATDTQYF.

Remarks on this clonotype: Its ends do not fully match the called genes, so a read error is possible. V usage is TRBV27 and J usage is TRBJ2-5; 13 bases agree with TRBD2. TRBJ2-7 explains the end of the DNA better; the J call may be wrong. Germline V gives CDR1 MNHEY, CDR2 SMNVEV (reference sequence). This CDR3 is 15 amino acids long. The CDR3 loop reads CAGSLRLAGGREQYF. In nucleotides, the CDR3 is TGTGCCGGCAGTCTCAGACTAGCGGGGGGCCGCGAGCAGTACTTC.

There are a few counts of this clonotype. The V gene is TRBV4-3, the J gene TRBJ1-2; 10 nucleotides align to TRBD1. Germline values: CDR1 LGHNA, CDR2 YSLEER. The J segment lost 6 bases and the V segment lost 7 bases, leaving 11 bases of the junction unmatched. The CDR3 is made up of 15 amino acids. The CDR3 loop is CASNPETGGLDGYTF. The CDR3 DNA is TGCGCCAGCAACCCGGAGACAGGGGGCTTGGATGGCTACACCTTC.

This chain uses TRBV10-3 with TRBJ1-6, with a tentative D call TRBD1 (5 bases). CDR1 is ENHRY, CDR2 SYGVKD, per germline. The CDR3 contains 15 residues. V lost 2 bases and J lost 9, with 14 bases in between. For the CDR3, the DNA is TGTGCCATCAGTGAGAATCCTAATGGGGGTTCACCCCTCCACTTT. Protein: CAISENPNGGSPLHF.

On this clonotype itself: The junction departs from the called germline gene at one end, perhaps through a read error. The CDR3 region has the DNA TGTGTCAGCAGCTTAGGAGGGGGCTTCTTCACAGATACGCAGTATTTT. It encodes CVSSLGGGFFTDTQYF. J is TRBJ2-3 and V is TRBV7-2; D possibly corresponds to TRBD1 (7 bases). The germline CDR1 and CDR2 sequences are SGHTA and FQGNSA. This CDR3 comprises 16 residues.

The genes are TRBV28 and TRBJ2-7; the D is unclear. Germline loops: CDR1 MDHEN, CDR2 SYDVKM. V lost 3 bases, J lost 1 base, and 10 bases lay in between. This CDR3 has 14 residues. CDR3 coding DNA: TGTGCCAGCAGTTTGGGATACCATTCCTACGAGCAGTACTTC. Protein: CASSLGYHSYEQYF.

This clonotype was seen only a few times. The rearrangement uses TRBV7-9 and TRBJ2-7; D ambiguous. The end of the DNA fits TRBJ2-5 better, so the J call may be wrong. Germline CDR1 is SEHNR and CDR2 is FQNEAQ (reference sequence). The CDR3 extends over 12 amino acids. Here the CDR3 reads CASSLATGTQYF. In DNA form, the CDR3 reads TGTGCCAGCAGCTTGGCAACGGGGACCCAGTACTTC.

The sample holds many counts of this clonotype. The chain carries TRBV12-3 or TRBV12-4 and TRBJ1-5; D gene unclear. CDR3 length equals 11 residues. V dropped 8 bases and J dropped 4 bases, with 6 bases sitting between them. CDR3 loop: CASGYNQPQHF. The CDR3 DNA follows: TGTGCCAGCGGGTATAATCAGCCCCAGCATTTT.

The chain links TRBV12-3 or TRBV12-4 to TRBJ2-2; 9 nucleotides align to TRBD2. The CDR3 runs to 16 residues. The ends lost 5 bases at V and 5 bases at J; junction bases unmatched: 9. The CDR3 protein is CASSSPGLAGTGELFF. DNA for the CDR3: TGTGCCAGCAGTAGCCCGGGACTAGCAGGGACCGGGGAGCTGTTTTTT.

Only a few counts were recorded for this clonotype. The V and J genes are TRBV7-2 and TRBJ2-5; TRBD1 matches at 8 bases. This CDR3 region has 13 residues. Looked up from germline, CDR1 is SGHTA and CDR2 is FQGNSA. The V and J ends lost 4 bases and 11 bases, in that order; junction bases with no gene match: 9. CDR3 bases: TGTGCCAGCAGCTCCCGGACAGGGAACCAACAGTACTTC. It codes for CASSSRTGNQQYF.

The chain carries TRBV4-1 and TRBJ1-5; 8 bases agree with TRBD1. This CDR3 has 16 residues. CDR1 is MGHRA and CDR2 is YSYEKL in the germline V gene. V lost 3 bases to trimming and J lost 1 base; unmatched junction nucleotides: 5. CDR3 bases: TGCGCCAGCAGCCACGCTGGACAGGGCAGCAATCAGCCCCAGCATTTT. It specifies CASSHAGQGSNQPQHF.

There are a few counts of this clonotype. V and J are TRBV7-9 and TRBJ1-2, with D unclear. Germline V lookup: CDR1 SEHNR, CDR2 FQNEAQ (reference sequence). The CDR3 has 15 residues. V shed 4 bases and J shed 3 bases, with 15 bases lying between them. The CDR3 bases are TGTGCCAGCAGCTCCGGACTAGTCGGGTACTATGGCTACACCTTC. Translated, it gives CASSSGLVGYYGYTF.

CDR3: CASSYGQGSTGANVLTF. In nucleotides, the CDR3 is TGTGCCAGCAGTTACGGGCAGGGGAGTACTGGGGCCAACGTCCTGACTTTC. V and J are TRBV6-2 or TRBV6-3 and TRBJ2-6; possible D gene TRBD1, 6 bases. The V and J ends lost 2 bases and 2 bases respectively, with 13 bases between them. The CDR3 length is 17 residues. Germline V CDR1 and CDR2: MNHEY, SVGEGT.